This TCR beta chain was captured by sequencing in a study of T-cell reconstitution after alpha-beta-depleted transplantation in children. It was with unique molecular identifiers that the TCRbeta library was prepared. Each CDR3 protein is one row after TCRdb ran MiXCR on the PCR reads. The table lists 300,000 to 400,000 distinct CDR3 sequences, 15% to 20% of them singletons. The trim removed 4 bases at V and 6 bases at J, leaving 6 bases unmatched. CDR1 and CDR2 from the germline V gene are MGHDK and SYGVNS. This CDR3 is 15 amino acids long. Material: PBMCs, mostly from graft donor cells, obtained 360 days after TCRalphabeta/CD19-depleted stem cell transplant. The V gene is TRBV25-1, the J gene TRBJ1-6; 7 positions agree with TRBD1. The clonotype comes from a male patient under 10 years old who had a stem cell transplant for acute lymphoblastic leukemia, so the T cells may come from the graft donor. The CDR3, as DNA: TGTGCCAGCAGTGTTCCGGGACAGCCTAATTCACCCCTCCACTTT. Translation gives CASSVPGQPNSPLHF.